This T cell receptor beta chain was captured by sequencing in a study of cytomegalovirus exposure and HLA in healthy donors. The primer mix had 60 Vbeta and 13 Jbeta primers. Some clones are missing from TCRdb's copy, which holds only in-frame ones; the method was immunoSEQ multiplex PCR. The top ten hold roughly 15% of the sample, which has 86,000 or so clones, 70% to 80% seen once. CDR1 MNHEY and CDR2 SMNVEV come from the germline V gene (reference sequence). V was clipped by 5 bases and J by 3 bases; unmatched bases: 10. The CDR3 has 15 amino acids. Study-wide results and limits: Later analysis associated a missense DCLRE1C variant with TCR beta V- and J-gene trimming. Later analysis indicated greater clonal expansion among HLA-associated TCR beta chains than among equally common other chains.

A remark on this clone: What it binds is not known.

The sequenced material came from PBMCs. The clonotype originates from a woman aged 40 to 50 in good health and CMV-seropositive. The chain recombines TRBV27 with TRBJ2-7; 7 bases match TRBD1. CDR3 sequence: CASSLTGLLIYEQYF. CDR3 coding DNA: TGTGCCAGCAGTCTGACAGGGCTCCTTATCTACGAGCAGTACTTC.